This passage covers 9 T cell receptor beta chains from one sample sequenced in a study of cytomegalovirus exposure and HLA in healthy donors. Repertoires were generated with immunoSEQ multiplex PCR, while TCRdb's copy carries only in-frame clones and drops some. The sample has 110,000 to 150,000 clones; 70% to 90% are singletons. Sequenced input: PBMCs. These receptors were collected from a woman in her 30s in good health and CMV-seropositive.

The chain joins TRBV7-5 to TRBJ2-3; the D call of TRBD2 is as the table states it, not checked on the DNA. TRBV7-5 is shown as a pseudogene. The CDR3 extends over 15 amino acids. For the CDR3, the DNA is TGTGTCAGAAGCCCTAGTTGGCTAGCCCCAGATACGCAGTATTTT. Protein sequence: CVRSPSWLAPDTQYF.

V and J are TRBV28 and TRBJ2-7; 9 bases agree with TRBD1. This CDR3 has 15 residues. The V segment lost 4 bases and the J segment 4 bases; nucleotides outside the gene matches: 8. Germline V lookup: CDR1 MDHEN, CDR2 SYDVKM. The CDR3 protein is CASSYYRGRVYEQYF. The CDR3 DNA follows: TGTGCCAGCAGTTACTACAGGGGGCGCGTTTACGAGCAGTACTTC.

The chain employs TRBV4-1 and TRBJ1-5, with 10 nucleotides matching TRBD1. V dropped 3 bases and J dropped 0; count of bases not matched to a gene: 5. Germline CDR1 MGHRA, CDR2 YSYEKL. This CDR3 is built from 17 residues. The CDR3 nucleotides are TGCGCCAGCAGCCAGGGACAGGGGACTTATAGCAATCAGCCCCAGCATTTT. Its protein is CASSQGQGTYSNQPQHF.

This rearrangement joins TRBV6-5 to TRBJ2-3; 9 bases are a match to TRBD2. The V segment lost 0 bases and the J segment 6 bases; nucleotides outside the gene matches: 4. This CDR3 spans 15 amino acids. Looked up from germline, CDR1 is MNHEY and CDR2 is SVGAGI. The DNA for the CDR3 is TGTGCCAGCAGTTACTCGGGCGGGAGGGCGGATACGCAGTATTTT. Translating gives CASSYSGGRADTQYF.

The rearrangement joins TRBV5-1 to TRBJ2-3; TRBD2 matches at 9 bases. J lost 2 bases, V lost 6 bases, and 13 bases had no gene match. The CDR3 spans 17 residues. CDR1 and CDR2 (germline): SGHRS, YFSETQ. The CDR3 nucleotides read TGCGCCAGCACCCCCTCGCCCAGCGGGGGGTCCACAGATACGCAGTATTTT. This gives the protein CASTPSPSGGSTDTQYF.

V gene TRBV2 combines with J gene TRBJ2-2; 7 bases are shared with TRBD2. This CDR3 is built from 16 residues. V gave up 4 bases and J gave up 4 bases; unmatched junction bases: 9. CDR1 is SNHLY and CDR2 is FYNNEI in the germline V gene. CDR3 protein: CASSVVAAGFTGELFF. CDR3 DNA sequence: TGTGCCAGCAGTGTAGTGGCAGCGGGGTTCACCGGGGAGCTGTTTTTT.

The chain couples TRBV14 to TRBJ1-1; 7 bases are shared with TRBD1. V lost 7 bases to trimming and J lost 4 bases; unmatched junction nucleotides: 9. This CDR3 comprises 14 residues. Germline assignment: CDR1 SGHDN and CDR2 FVKESK. CDR3 coding DNA: TGTGCCAGCAACCAGGGGGGTAAAGGCACTGAAGCTTTCTTT. It codes for CASNQGGKGTEAFF.

This clone showed up just a few times. The rearrangement joins TRBV5-1 to TRBJ1-4; unclear D gene. CDR1 is SGHRS and CDR2 is YFSETQ in the germline V gene. Trimming took off 0 bases at V and 7 bases at J, with 10 bases between the two ends. This CDR3 comprises 14 residues. The CDR3 sequence: CASSLEAGPEKLFF. CDR3 bases: TGCGCCAGCAGCTTGGAGGCAGGCCCTGAAAAACTGTTTTTT.

This sequence joins TRBV27 and TRBJ1-6; D uncertain. This CDR3 comprises 15 residues. Trimming left V 3 bases short and J 5 bases short, with 11 bases between. In germline, CDR1 is MNHEY, CDR2 SMNVEV (reference sequence). The CDR3 region is CASSFFGQDNSPLHF. CDR3 DNA sequence: TGTGCCAGCAGTTTTTTTGGGCAGGATAATTCACCCCTCCACTTT.